This T cell receptor beta chain emerged from a study of radiation and T cells in renal cell carcinoma. Time point described: baseline pretreatment blood. Treatment denoted: 15 Gy SBRT to primary tumor, nephrectomy 4 weeks later. J gave up 8 bases and V 2 bases, and 5 bases lay outside the gene matches. The CDR3 runs to 14 residues. The germline gives CDR1 SGHKS, CDR2 YYEKEE (reference sequence). Study-wide findings and caveats: From baseline, blood top tumor clonotypes peaked at 2 weeks post-radiation. Baseline intratumoral clonotype presence is unknown without pretreatment biopsies.

Produced via immunoSEQ multiplex PCR; TCRdb's table is partial and in-frame only. The sample includes 120,000 to 150,000 clones, approximately 87% of them seen just once. With respect to this clone: Its antigen remains unknown.

The clonotype comes from a woman aged 50 to 65 with renal cell carcinoma. Here the sequenced sample was blood, taken from a patient whose treatment included radiotherapy and nephrectomy. The chain recombines TRBV5-5 with TRBJ2-1; 9 bases fit TRBD2. The CDR3 is CASSLAGGTDEQFF. The CDR3 nucleotides are TGTGCCAGCAGCTTAGCGGGGGGCACGGATGAGCAGTTCTTC.